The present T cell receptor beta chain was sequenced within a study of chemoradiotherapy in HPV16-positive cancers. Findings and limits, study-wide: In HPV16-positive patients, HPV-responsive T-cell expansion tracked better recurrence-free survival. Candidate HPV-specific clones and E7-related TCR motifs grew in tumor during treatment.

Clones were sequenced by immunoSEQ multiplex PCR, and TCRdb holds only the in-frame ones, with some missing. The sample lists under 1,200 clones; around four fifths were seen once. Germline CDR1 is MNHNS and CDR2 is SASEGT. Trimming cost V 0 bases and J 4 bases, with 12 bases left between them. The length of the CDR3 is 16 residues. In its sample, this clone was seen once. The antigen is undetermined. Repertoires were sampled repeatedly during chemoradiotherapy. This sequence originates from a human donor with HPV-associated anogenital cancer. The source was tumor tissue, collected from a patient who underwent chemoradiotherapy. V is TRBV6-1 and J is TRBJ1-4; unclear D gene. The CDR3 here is CASSEAYATLNEKLFF. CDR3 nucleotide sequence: TGTGCCAGCAGTGAAGCCTACGCAACTCTTAATGAAAAACTGTTTTTT.